The 29 T cell receptor beta chains listed next were all sequenced from one sample in a study of beta chain features in type 1 diabetes. The whole isolated RNA underwent reverse transcription, so sequencing captured expressed TCRB transcripts. TCRdb's copy holds only in-frame clones and misses some; the assay was immunoSEQ multiplex PCR. This repertoire shows 240,000 or so clones, 27% found once; its top ten account for roughly 4%. Sequencing was done on a sample of central memory CD4+ T cells from blood. All receptors come from a man aged 30 to 39 in good health.

The V and J genes are TRBV28 and TRBJ2-4; perhaps TRBD2 as D (6 bases). CDR3 length equals 15 residues. Germline values: CDR1 MDHEN, CDR2 SYDVKM. The germline V and J ends were trimmed by 5 bases and 0 bases, with 11 bases remaining between them. Here the CDR3 reads CASSARDLAKNIQYF. The DNA of the CDR3 is TGTGCCAGCAGTGCACGGGACTTAGCCAAAAACATTCAGTACTTC.

The rearrangement joins TRBV19 to TRBJ2-1, with 8 bases matching TRBD2. Unmatched junction bases numbered 6, after V lost 7 bases and J lost 4 bases. The germline V gene has CDR1 LNHDA and CDR2 SQIVND (reference sequence). The CDR3 totals 14 residues. DNA for the CDR3: TGTGCCAGTACCCCGGGGGGGAAATACAATGAGCAGTTCTTC. It translates to CASTPGGKYNEQFF.

This clone came up a few times. The chain links TRBV11-1 to TRBJ1-2, with 7 bases that match TRBD1. The J segment lost 7 bases and the V segment lost 5 bases, leaving 7 bases of the junction unmatched. The CDR3 spans 13 residues. The germline gives CDR1 SGHAT, CDR2 FQDESV (reference sequence). For the CDR3, the DNA is TGTGCCAGCAGCCCCACAGGGGCATCTGGCTACACCTTC. It specifies CASSPTGASGYTF. Complete variable domain (other parts from reference TRBV11-1 and TRBJ1-2): EAEVAQSPRYKITEKSQAVAFWCDPISGHATLYWYRQILGQGPELLVQFQDESVVDDSQLPKDRFSAERLKGVDSTLKIQPAELGDSAMYLCASSPTGASGYTFGSGTRLTVV.

In its sample, this clone was seen once. Germline is not matched at one junction end, which may reflect a read error. The chain has TRBV25-1 and TRBJ1-1, with D possibly matching TRBD1 (5 bases). The CDR3 covers 14 residues. Germline assignment: CDR1 MGHDK and CDR2 SYGVNS. CDR3 in amino acids: CANSGRGENTEAFF. For the CDR3, the DNA is TGTGCCAACAGTGGAAGGGGAGAGAACACTGAAGCTTTCTTT. The whole variable domain, remainder taken from reference TRBV25-1 and TRBJ1-1, is EADIYQTPRYLVIGTGKKITLECSQTMGHDKMYWYQQDPGMELHLIHYSYGVNSTEKGDLSSESTVSRIRTEHFPLTLESARPSHTSQYLCANSGRGENTEAFFGQGTRLTVV.

The chain employs TRBV7-9 and TRBJ1-4; 12 bases line up with TRBD1. V lost 4 bases to trimming and J lost 8 bases; unmatched junction nucleotides: 2. Germline-derived CDR1 and CDR2 are SEHNR and FQNEAQ (reference sequence). CDR3 size: 14 residues. CDR3 DNA sequence: TGTGCCAGCAGCTCCGGGACAGGGGGCGAAAAACTGTTTTTT. Protein sequence: CASSSGTGGEKLFF.

The chain is built from TRBV7-2 and TRBJ2-1; 8 bases fit TRBD2. The germline gives CDR1 SGHTA, CDR2 FQGNSA. There are 17 residues in the CDR3. V trimming: 5 bases; J trimming: 7 bases; junction bases outside the gene matches: 16. CDR3 residues: CASSTRQAGLGSNEQFF. The CDR3 DNA follows: TGTGCCAGCAGCACGAGGCAGGCGGGACTAGGTTCAAATGAGCAGTTCTTC.

In its sample, this clone was seen a few times. The gene calls are TRBV21-1 and TRBJ2-1; the table's D call, TRBD1, was not checked against the DNA. TRBV21-1 counts as a pseudogene. This CDR3 contains 20 residues. CDR3 in amino acids: CASSMSLCRQGPYLYNEQFF. CDR3 DNA: TGTGCCAGCAGCATGTCGCTTTGTCGACAGGGGCCATACCTCTACAATGAGCAGTTCTTC.

This rearrangement joins TRBV2 to TRBJ1-1; D not certain. V lost 9 bases to trimming and J lost 4 bases, with 15 bases between them. Per the germline V gene, CDR1 is SNHLY and CDR2 is FYNNEI. CDR3 length: 13 amino acids. The CDR3 sequence: CASTLPVITEAFF. The CDR3 nucleotides are TGTGCCAGTACCCTCCCCGTAATCACTGAAGCTTTCTTT.

This clone has a handful of counts. The chain has TRBV5-4 and TRBJ2-7; TRBD1 is a possible D gene (6 bases). The CDR3 extends over 14 amino acids. The germline V gene has CDR1 SGHNT and CDR2 YYREEE (reference sequence). Trimming left V 4 bases short and J 5 bases short, with 16 bases between. CDR3 protein: CASSPSGVFDEQYF. For the CDR3, the DNA is TGTGCCAGCAGCCCCTCAGGGGTTTTCGACGAGCAGTACTTC.

This clone was counted at least ten times. This chain connects TRBV11-2 to TRBJ2-7; D not certain. The germline CDR1 and CDR2 sequences are SGHAT and FQNNGV. With 5 bases removed from V and 5 bases from J, the gap between germline ends came to 10 bases. The CDR3 extends over 12 amino acids. The CDR3 spells CASSTFKNEQYF. The CDR3 DNA is TGTGCCAGCAGCACCTTTAAGAACGAGCAGTACTTC.

The table lists this clone with a few counts. The J gene is TRBJ2-7, the V gene TRBV30, with D possibly TRBD2 on 7 matching bases. Germline values: CDR1 GTSNPN, CDR2 SVGIG (reference sequence). V gave up 5 bases and J gave up 2 bases, with 19 bases separating them. CDR3 length equals 15 residues. CDR3 coding DNA: TGTGCCTGGCCACGGGGGCTAGCGGTAACCTACGAGCAGTACTTC. This gives the protein CAWPRGLAVTYEQYF.

This clone was recorded a few times. Distinct nucleotide sequences in the sample also encode this CDR3. The rearrangement uses TRBV28 and TRBJ2-5; D is unresolved. Germline V gives CDR1 MDHEN, CDR2 SYDVKM. V was cut by 5 bases and J by 1 base, with 2 bases left in between. This CDR3 comprises 11 residues. For the CDR3, the DNA is TGTGCCAGCAGTCTCCAAGAGACCCAGTACTTC. It specifies CASSLQETQYF.

This clone turned up a few times. The rearrangement uses TRBV20-1 and TRBJ2-1; the D is unclear. The germline CDR1 and CDR2 sequences are DFQATT and SNEGSKA (reference sequence). V was trimmed by 5 bases and J by 7 bases, leaving 9 bases between them. The CDR3 runs to 11 residues. The CDR3 nucleotides read TGCAGTGCTCGGATCTGGAATGAGCAGTTCTTC. Translating gives CSARIWNEQFF.

The V and J genes are TRBV28 and TRBJ1-2; D might be TRBD1 (5 bases). The CDR3 spans 13 residues. V dropped 1 base and J dropped 7 bases, with 10 bases sitting between them. In germline, CDR1 is MDHEN, CDR2 SYDVKM. This CDR3 is CASSLYTGAGYTF. The CDR3 DNA follows: TGTGCCAGCAGTTTATACACTGGGGCTGGCTACACCTTC.

This clone was counted between two and nine times. The same CDR3 is also encoded by other DNA sequences in this sample. The chain recombines TRBV7-9 with TRBJ1-3; the D is unclear. With 6 bases removed from V and 4 bases from J, the gap between germline ends came to 7 bases. The CDR3 is 12 residues long. Germline CDR1 reads SEHNR; CDR2 reads FQNEAQ (reference sequence). In nucleotides, the CDR3 is TGTGCCAGCAGTCCGTCCGGAAACACCATATATTTT. Its translation is CASSPSGNTIYF.

The rearrangement uses TRBV29-1 and TRBJ2-6; no clear D. CDR3 size: 14 residues. Germline CDR1 is SQVTM and CDR2 is ANQGSEA. Trimming removed 3 bases at V and 1 base at J, with 7 bases between. The CDR3: CSVDTQSGANVLTF. In DNA form, the CDR3 reads TGCAGCGTTGATACTCAGTCTGGGGCCAACGTCCTGACTTTC.

This clone was seen only a few times. This sequence joins TRBV6-5 and TRBJ2-7; the D gene is possibly TRBD2 (6 bases). The ends were cut back, 6 bases at V and 2 bases at J, with 11 bases in the middle. Germline V gives CDR1 MNHEY, CDR2 SVGAGI. This CDR3 spans 13 amino acids. CDR3 amino acids: CASRPGRTYEQYF. CDR3 DNA: TGTGCCAGCAGACCCGGGAGAACCTACGAGCAGTACTTC.

As regards this clone: Other DNA sequences in this sample translate to the same CDR3. The chain is built from TRBV18 and TRBJ1-1; D gene uncertain. V dropped 6 bases and J dropped 3 bases, with 5 bases sitting between them. CDR3 length equals 11 residues. Germline CDR1 is KGHSH and CDR2 is LQKENI. CDR3 in DNA: TGTGCCAGCTCCAGAGACACTGAAGCTTTCTTT. This gives the protein CASSRDTEAFF.

Here the CDR3 reads CASSQDRVSGGTQYF. DNA of the CDR3: TGTGCCAGCAGCCAAGATCGAGTCAGCGGGGGGACCCAGTACTTC. This chain joins TRBV4-2 and TRBJ2-5; 8 bases are a match to TRBD2. Germline trimming cut 0 bases from V and 7 bases from J; bases unmatched to any gene: 7. The CDR3 extends over 15 amino acids. In germline, CDR1 is LGHNA, CDR2 YNFKEQ.

The chain employs TRBV7-8 and TRBJ1-2, with a weak D call TRBD1 (6 bases). This CDR3 is 16 amino acids long. Deletions cut 3 bases from V and 0 bases from J, with 14 bases between. Germline values: CDR1 SGHVS, CDR2 FQNEAQ. This chain's CDR3 is CASSLTGTLSNYGYTF. CDR3 nucleotide sequence: TGTGCCAGCAGCTTGACAGGCACCCTATCTAACTATGGCTACACCTTC.

This chain links TRBV19 with TRBJ2-3; 9 bases are a match to TRBD1. This CDR3 spans 15 amino acids. Per germline, CDR1 LNHDA and CDR2 SQIVND (reference sequence). The V and J ends lost 4 bases and 5 bases, in that order; junction bases with no gene match: 7. CDR3 loop: CASSKAETGGDTQYF. For the CDR3, the DNA is TGTGCCAGTAGTAAAGCTGAGACAGGGGGAGATACGCAGTATTTT.

This clone came up a few times. J is TRBJ2-6 and V is TRBV7-2, with 7 bases aligning to TRBD1. This CDR3 is built from 15 residues. Trimming removed 6 bases from V and 5 bases from J; junction bases left unmatched: 7. In germline, CDR1 is SGHTA, CDR2 FQGNSA. CDR3 sequence (DNA): TGTGCCAGCAGTTACAGGGGTTCCCGGGCCAACGTCCTGACTTTC. It translates to CASSYRGSRANVLTF.

Only a few counts were recorded for this clone. This chain uses TRBV28 with TRBJ2-5; 7 bases agree with TRBD2. Germline V CDR1 and CDR2: MDHEN, SYDVKM. CDR3 length: 13 residues. The junction had 3 bases not matched to a gene; V was cut back by 3 bases and J by 5 bases. CDR3 amino acids: CASSFLREETQYF. The CDR3 region has the DNA TGTGCCAGCAGTTTCTTGCGGGAGGAGACCCAGTACTTC.

This chain uses TRBV11-2 with TRBJ2-3; 12 bases fit TRBD2. The germline gives CDR1 SGHAT, CDR2 FQNNGV. V shed 5 bases and J 2 bases; nucleotides not matched to a gene: 2. This CDR3 is built from 15 residues. CDR3 loop: CASSPSGGATDTQYF. The CDR3 nucleotides are TGTGCCAGCAGCCCTAGCGGGGGGGCCACAGATACGCAGTATTTT.

This clone has at least ten counts. This sequence joins TRBV30 and TRBJ1-2, with unresolved D. Germline V gene data show CDR1 as GTSNPN and CDR2 as SVGIG (reference sequence). Trimming cost V 2 bases and J 8 bases, with 21 bases left between them. CDR3 size: 15 residues. CDR3 DNA sequence: TGTGCCTGGAGTCAAAAGGGCTCCAAGAAACGAGGCTACACCTTC. It specifies CAWSQKGSKKRGYTF.

This clone was detected a few times. The chain recombines TRBV6-1 with TRBJ2-5; weak D call: TRBD1 (5 bases). V lost 8 bases and J lost 5, with 18 bases in between. The CDR3 has 14 amino acids. The germline V gene encodes CDR1 MNHNS and CDR2 SASEGT. The chain's CDR3 is CASHLGPVTETQYF. The CDR3 coding sequence is TGTGCCAGCCACTTGGGGCCAGTCACGGAGACCCAGTACTTC.

The chain has TRBV29-1 and TRBJ1-1, with 7 bases fitting TRBD1. The CDR3 is made up of 13 amino acids. Unmatched junction bases numbered 9, after V lost 6 bases and J lost 5 bases. The germline gives CDR1 SQVTM, CDR2 ANQGSEA. The DNA of the CDR3 is TGCAGCGTCGGCACAGGGGCTATTACTGAAGCTTTCTTT. This gives the protein CSVGTGAITEAFF.

J is TRBJ2-1 and V is TRBV27; no definite D call. This CDR3 contains 15 residues. V was clipped by 5 bases and J by 7 bases, with 18 bases between them. CDR1 is MNHEY, CDR2 SMNVEV, per germline (reference sequence). CDR3 DNA: TGTGCCAGCAGTGCACCCGGGCTAGGTCGAAATGAGCAGTTCTTC. This sequence encodes CASSAPGLGRNEQFF.

This clone was seen only once. The CDR3 reads CATSQGVLGTDTQYF. In DNA form, the CDR3 reads TGTGCCACCTCACAGGGAGTCCTCGGCACAGATACGCAGTATTTT. The rearrangement joins TRBV2 to TRBJ2-3, with TRBD1 as a possible D gene (6 bases). The CDR3 sequence is 15 residues long. V was clipped by 10 bases and J by 1 base, with 18 bases between them. Germline loops: CDR1 SNHLY, CDR2 FYNNEI.